The T cell receptor beta chain under discussion was sequenced for a study of T cell repertoires in cytomegalovirus infection. Background on the study: Carrying CMV and the relevant HLA type showed in public TCR beta signatures.

Study observations and caveats: Clonotypes of TCR beta that were HLA-C-restricted and CMV-specific dominated the ex vivo response. Frequencies of public TCR beta families were cumulated, and this identified carriers of CMV plus the relevant HLA.

In regard to this clonotype: Its target is not known.

TCRdb re-called the reads through MiXCR, storing one row per CDR3 protein. The sample contains around 170,000 distinct CDR3 sequences, approximately 17% of which appear only once. The sequence derives from a human donor in good health (CMV status not recorded). Some clones in this sample may be carry-over from other donors' samples. Sequenced sample: CD8+ T cells from PBMCs.

Written as DNA, the CDR3 is TGTGCCAGCAGCTTAGTGGCAGGCTCGAACACCGGGGAGCTGTTTTTT. This codes for CASSLVAGSNTGELFF. The chain joins TRBV7-8 to TRBJ2-2; no definite D call. The germline gives CDR1 SGHVS, CDR2 FQNEAQ. This CDR3 spans 16 amino acids. V lost 1 base and J 0 bases, leaving 9 bases between the germline ends.